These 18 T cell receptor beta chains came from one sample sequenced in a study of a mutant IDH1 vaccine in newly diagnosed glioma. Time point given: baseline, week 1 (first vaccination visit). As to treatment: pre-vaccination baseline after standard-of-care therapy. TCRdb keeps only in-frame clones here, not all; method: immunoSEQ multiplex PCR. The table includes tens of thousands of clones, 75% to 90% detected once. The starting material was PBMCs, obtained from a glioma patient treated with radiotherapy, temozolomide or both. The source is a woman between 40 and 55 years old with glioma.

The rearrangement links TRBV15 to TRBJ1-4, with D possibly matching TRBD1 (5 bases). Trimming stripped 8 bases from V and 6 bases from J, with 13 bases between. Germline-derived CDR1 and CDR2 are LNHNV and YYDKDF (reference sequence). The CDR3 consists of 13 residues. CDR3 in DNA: TGTGCCACCCGCGGGGCAGGGTATGAAAAACTGTTTTTT. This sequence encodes CATRGAGYEKLFF. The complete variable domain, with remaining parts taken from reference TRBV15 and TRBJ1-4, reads DAMVIQNPRYQVTQFGKPVTLSCSQTLNHNVMYWYQQKSSQAPKLLFHYYDKDFNNEADTPDNFQSRRPNTSFCFLDIRSPGLGDTAMYLCATRGAGYEKLFFGSGTQLSVL.

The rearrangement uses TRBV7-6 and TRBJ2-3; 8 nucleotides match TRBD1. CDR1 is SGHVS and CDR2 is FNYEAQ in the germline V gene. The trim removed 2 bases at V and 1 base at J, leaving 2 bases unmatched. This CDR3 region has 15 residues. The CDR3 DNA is TGTGCCAGCAGCTTACGGGGACAGGGCACAGATACGCAGTATTTT. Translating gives CASSLRGQGTDTQYF.

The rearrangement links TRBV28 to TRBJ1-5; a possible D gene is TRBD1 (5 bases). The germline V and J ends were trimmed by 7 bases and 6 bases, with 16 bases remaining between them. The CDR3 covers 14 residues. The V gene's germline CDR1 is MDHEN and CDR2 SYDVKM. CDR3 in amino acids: CASTLLGGVQPQHF. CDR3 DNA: TGTGCCAGCACTTTGCTCGGGGGAGTTCAGCCCCAGCATTTT.

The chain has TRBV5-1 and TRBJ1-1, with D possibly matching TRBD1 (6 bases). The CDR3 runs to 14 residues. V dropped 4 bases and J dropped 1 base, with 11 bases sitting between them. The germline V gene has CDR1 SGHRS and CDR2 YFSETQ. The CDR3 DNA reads TGCGCCAGCAGCCGGGACATAGAGAACACTGAAGCTTTCTTT. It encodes CASSRDIENTEAFF.

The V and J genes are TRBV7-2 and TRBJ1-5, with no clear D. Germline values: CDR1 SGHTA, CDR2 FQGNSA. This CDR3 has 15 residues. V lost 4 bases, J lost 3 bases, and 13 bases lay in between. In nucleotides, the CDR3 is TGTGCCAGCAGCTCACCCGGGCACGACAATCAGCCCCAGCATTTT. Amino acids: CASSSPGHDNQPQHF. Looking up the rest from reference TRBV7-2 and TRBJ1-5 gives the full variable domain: GAGVSQSPSNKVTEKGKDVELRCDPISGHTALYWYRQSLGQGLEFLIYFQGNSAPDKSGLPSDRFSAERTGGSVSTLTIQRTQQEDSAVYLCASSSPGHDNQPQHFGDGTRLSIL.

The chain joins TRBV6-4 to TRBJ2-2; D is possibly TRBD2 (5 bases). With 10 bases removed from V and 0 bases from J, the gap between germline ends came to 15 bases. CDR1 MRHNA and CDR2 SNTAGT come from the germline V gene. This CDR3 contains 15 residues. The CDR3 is CATRGLGANTGELFF. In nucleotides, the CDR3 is TGTGCCACCAGAGGACTGGGTGCGAACACCGGGGAGCTGTTTTTT.

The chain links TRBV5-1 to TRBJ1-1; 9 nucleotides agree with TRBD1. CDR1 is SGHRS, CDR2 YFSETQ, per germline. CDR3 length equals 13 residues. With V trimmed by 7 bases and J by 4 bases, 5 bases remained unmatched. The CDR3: CASGRQGGTEAFF. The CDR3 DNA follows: TGCGCCAGCGGCAGACAGGGGGGCACTGAAGCTTTCTTT. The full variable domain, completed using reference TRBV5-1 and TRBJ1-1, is KAGVTQTPRYLIKTRGQQVTLSCSPISGHRSVSWYQQTPGQGLQFLFEYFSETQRNKGNFPGRFSGRQFSNSRSEMNVSTLELGDSALYLCASGRQGGTEAFFGQGTRLTVV.

CDR3 region: CASSFAGGENIQYF. The CDR3 DNA is TGCGCCAGCAGCTTCGCAGGGGGCGAAAACATTCAGTACTTC. The V and J genes are TRBV5-1 and TRBJ2-4; 8 bases line up with TRBD1. V shed 2 bases and J 5 bases; nucleotides not matched to a gene: 3. This CDR3 is 14 amino acids long. CDR1 and CDR2 from the germline V gene are SGHRS and YFSETQ.

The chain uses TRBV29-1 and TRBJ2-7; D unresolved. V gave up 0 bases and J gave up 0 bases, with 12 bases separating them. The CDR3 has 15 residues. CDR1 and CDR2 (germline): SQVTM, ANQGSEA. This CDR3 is CSVEEGSAGSYEQYF. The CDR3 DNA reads TGCAGCGTTGAAGAGGGCTCCGCCGGCTCCTACGAGCAGTACTTC.

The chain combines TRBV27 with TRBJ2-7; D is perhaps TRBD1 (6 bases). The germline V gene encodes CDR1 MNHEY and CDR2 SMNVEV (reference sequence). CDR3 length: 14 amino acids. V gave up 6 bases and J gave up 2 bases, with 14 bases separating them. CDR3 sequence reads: CASRIQGFAYEQYF. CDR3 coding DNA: TGTGCCAGCAGGATACAGGGTTTTGCCTACGAGCAGTACTTC.

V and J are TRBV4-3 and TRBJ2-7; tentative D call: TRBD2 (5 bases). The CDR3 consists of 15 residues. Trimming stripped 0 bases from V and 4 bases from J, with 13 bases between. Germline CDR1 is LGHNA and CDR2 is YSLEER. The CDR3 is CASSQDRGWAYEQYF. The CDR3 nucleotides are TGCGCCAGCAGCCAAGATCGGGGTTGGGCTTACGAGCAGTACTTC.

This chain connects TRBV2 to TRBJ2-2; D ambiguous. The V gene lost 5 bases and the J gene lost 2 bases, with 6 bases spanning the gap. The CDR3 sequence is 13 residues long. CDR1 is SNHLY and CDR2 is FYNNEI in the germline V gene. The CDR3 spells CASSLLNTGELFF. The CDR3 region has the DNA TGTGCCAGCAGTCTCCTAAACACCGGGGAGCTGTTTTTT.

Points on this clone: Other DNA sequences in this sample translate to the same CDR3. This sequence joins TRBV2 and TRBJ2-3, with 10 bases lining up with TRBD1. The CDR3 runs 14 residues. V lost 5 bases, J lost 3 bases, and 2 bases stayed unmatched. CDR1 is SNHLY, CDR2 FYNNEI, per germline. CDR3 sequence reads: CASSRTGGTDTQYF. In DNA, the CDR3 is TGTGCCAGCAGTAGGACAGGGGGAACAGATACGCAGTATTTT.

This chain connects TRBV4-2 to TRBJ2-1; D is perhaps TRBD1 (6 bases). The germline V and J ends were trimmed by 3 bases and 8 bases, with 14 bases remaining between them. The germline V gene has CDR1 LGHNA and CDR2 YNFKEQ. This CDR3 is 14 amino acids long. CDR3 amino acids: CASSHMYREDEQFF. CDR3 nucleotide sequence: TGTGCCAGCAGCCACATGTACAGGGAAGATGAGCAGTTCTTC.

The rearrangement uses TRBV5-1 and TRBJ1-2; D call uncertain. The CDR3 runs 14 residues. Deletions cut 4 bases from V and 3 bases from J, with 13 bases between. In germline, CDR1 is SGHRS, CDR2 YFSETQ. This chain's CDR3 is CASSREGLDYGYTF. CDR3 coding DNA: TGCGCCAGCAGCCGGGAGGGTTTAGACTATGGCTACACCTTC.

The CDR3 region is CSGLTGRDNEQFF. In DNA, the CDR3 is TGCAGCGGATTGACAGGGCGCGACAATGAGCAGTTCTTC. The chain uses TRBV29-1 and TRBJ2-1; 7 bases fit TRBD1. With V trimmed by 7 bases and J by 5 bases, 8 bases remained unmatched. Germline CDR1 is SQVTM and CDR2 is ANQGSEA. The CDR3 spans 13 residues.

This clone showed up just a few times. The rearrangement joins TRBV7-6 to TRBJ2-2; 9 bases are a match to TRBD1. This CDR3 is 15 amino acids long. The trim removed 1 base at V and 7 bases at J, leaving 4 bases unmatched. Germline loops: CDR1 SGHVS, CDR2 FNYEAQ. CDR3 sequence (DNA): TGTGCCAGCAGCTTAGATGGACAGGGGATCGGGGAGCTGTTTTTT. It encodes CASSLDGQGIGELFF.

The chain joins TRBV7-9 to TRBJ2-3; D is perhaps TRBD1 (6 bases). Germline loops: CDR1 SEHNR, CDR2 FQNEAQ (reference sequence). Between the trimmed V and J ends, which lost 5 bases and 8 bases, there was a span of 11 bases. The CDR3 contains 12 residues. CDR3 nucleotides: TGTGCCAGCAGCGCGGACAGCCGTACGCAGTATTTT. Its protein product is CASSADSRTQYF.